This is a list of T cell receptor beta chains from one sample in a study of shared clonotypes between healthy human individuals. The repertoire was sequenced with immunoSEQ multiplex PCR; TCRdb's copy has only in-frame clones and lacks some. The table has around 500,000 clones, around 73% seen once. Sequencing input: PBMCs. These receptors originate from a woman in her forties in good health. Some clones in this sample may be carry-over from other donors' samples. Each CDR3 is given with its conserved first and last residue. D genes are given only for firm matches. Where a row states a size, it is once, few, many or the class of an expanded clone; other rows omit it.

clone size	J gene	V gene	D gene	CDR3 DNA	CDR3 protein
NA	TRBJ2-3	TRBV5-6	TRBD2	TGTGCCAGCAGCTTGGTAGGGACTAGTACAGATACGCAGTATTTT	CASSLVGTSTDTQYF
NA	TRBJ2-1	TRBV5-1	NA	TGCGCCAGCAGCGAAAACCCGGCGGGAACCTACAATGAGCAGTTCTTC	CASSENPAGTYNEQFF
few	TRBJ2-5	TRBV19	TRBD1	TGTGCCAGTAGCCCTGGACAGGGAGTGGAGACCCAGTACTTC	CASSPGQGVETQYF
few	TRBJ1-2	TRBV20-1	NA	TGCAGTGCTTACGATGGCTACACCTTC	CSAYDGYTF
NA	TRBJ2-7	TRBV10-3	TRBD1	TGTGCCATCAGTGAGGGGGACAGAACCTACGAGCAGTACTTC	CAISEGDRTYEQYF
NA	TRBJ2-1	TRBV2	TRBD2	TGTGCCAGCAGTTCTAGCGGCAATGAGCAGTTCTTC	CASSSSGNEQFF
NA	TRBJ2-1	TRBV19	NA	TGTGCCAGTAGTATAGCTGGGGACTACAATGAGCAGTTCTTC	CASSIAGDYNEQFF
NA	TRBJ2-7	TRBV19	TRBD1	TGTACCAGTAGTCCCGACAGGGGGGGTTCCGAGCAGTACTTC	CTSSPDRGGSEQYF
NA	TRBJ1-1	TRBV6-1	NA	TGTGCCAGCAGTGAAGGAATGGCGTACGAAGCTTTCTTT	CASSEGMAYEAFF
NA	TRBJ1-4	TRBV7-9	TRBD1	TGTGCCAGCAGCAACCACAGGGGGCAGGGTGAAAAACTGTTTTTT	CASSNHRGQGEKLFF
NA	TRBJ1-2	TRBV30	NA	TGTGCCTGGAGTGTACTAGCGGGACCTTATGGCTACACCTTC	CAWSVLAGPYGYTF
once	TRBJ2-1	TRBV5-4	TRBD1	TGTGCCAGCAGCTCCGCACTCCAGGGGGCGAGGGTCTTC	CASSSALQGARVF
NA	TRBJ1-3	TRBV9	NA	TGTGCCAGCAGCCACCCACCACACTCTGGAAACACCATATATTTT	CASSHPPHSGNTIYF
NA	TRBJ2-3	TRBV29-1	TRBD1	TGCAGCGTTGAAGCGAGCGACAGGGATCCAGATACGCAGTATTTT	CSVEASDRDPDTQYF
once	TRBJ2-1	TRBV10-1	TRBD2	TGCGCCAGCAGTGAAGGACTAGCGGGAACCTATGAGCAGTTCTTC	CASSEGLAGTYEQFF
NA	TRBJ1-1	TRBV6-5	NA	TGTGCCAGCAGCCCCGGCCGGCGAGGGGAAGCTTTCTTT	CASSPGRRGEAFF
NA	TRBJ2-7	TRBV10-3	NA	TGTGCCATCAGTGACTCGATGGGGGAGGACGAGCAGTACTTC	CAISDSMGEDEQYF
NA	TRBJ1-2	TRBV4-2	TRBD1	TGTGCCAGCAGCCCGGACAGGGCCTCCTATGGCTACACCTTC	CASSPDRASYGYTF
NA	TRBJ2-1	TRBV28	TRBD2	TGTGCCAGCAGGGATGTAGCGGGAGGCCTTGTGGGTAATGAGCAGTTCTTC	CASRDVAGGLVGNEQFF
NA	TRBJ1-1	TRBV4-3	TRBD1	TGCGCCAGCAGCGGTCAGGGGGTAAACACTGAAGCTTTCTTT	CASSGQGVNTEAFF
NA	TRBJ2-3	TRBV10-3	NA	TGTGCCAGCCGAGAACTAGCCTCTAGCACAGATACGCAGTATTTT	CASRELASSTDTQYF
NA	TRBJ2-7	TRBV7-2	TRBD2	TGTGCCAGCAGCTTAGAGCTAGCGGGAGGGACCGAGCAGTACTTC	CASSLELAGGTEQYF
few	TRBJ2-3	TRBV15	TRBD2	TGTGCCACCAGCCCCTCCCCGACTAGCGGGCTGAGCACAGATACGCAGTATTTT	CATSPSPTSGLSTDTQYF
NA	TRBJ2-1	TRBV5-1	TRBD1	TGCGCCAGCAGCTCCTTCTCCGACAGGGCTATCGATGAGCAGTTCTTC	CASSSFSDRAIDEQFF
NA	TRBJ2-1	TRBV9	TRBD2	TGTGCCAGCAGCACTCCCCTCCCTAGACTAGCGGGAGGTTCCGATGAGCAGTTCTTC	CASSTPLPRLAGGSDEQFF
NA	TRBJ1-3	TRBV18	NA	TGTGCCAGCTCTCGACAGACCTCTGGAAACACCATATATTTT	CASSRQTSGNTIYF
once	TRBJ1-6	TRBV30	NA	TGTGCCTGGAGTTTGATAAATAATTCACCCCTCCACTTT	CAWSLINNSPLHF
NA	TRBJ2-3	TRBV10-3	NA	TGTGCCATCAGTGTAGACAGGAATTTATCCCCCGGTGCAGATACGCAGTATTTT	CAISVDRNLSPGADTQYF
NA	TRBJ2-3	TRBV5-6	NA	TGTGCCAGCAGGCCGGACCGGGCAGATACGCAGTATTTT	CASRPDRADTQYF
NA	TRBJ2-5	TRBV15	NA	TGTGCCACCAGCTTATCCCGGGGAAGGGGCACCCCCAAAGAGACCCAGTACTTC	CATSLSRGRGTPKETQYF
NA	TRBJ2-3	TRBV6-1	TRBD2	TGTGCCAGCTGGACTAGCGGGAGCGATACGCAGTATTTT	CASWTSGSDTQYF
NA	TRBJ1-6	TRBV5-6	NA	TGTGCCAGCAGCGGGCAGGGGAATTCACCCCTCCACTTT	CASSGQGNSPLHF
once	TRBJ2-1	TRBV2	NA	TGTGCCAGCAGTGACGAGTCGGGATCCTACAATGAGCAGTTCTTC	CASSDESGSYNEQFF
NA	TRBJ2-1	TRBV19	NA	TGTGCCAGTAGTATGGCCAGGGAAGTTGATGAGCAGTTCTTC	CASSMAREVDEQFF
NA	TRBJ2-4	TRBV10-3	TRBD1	TGTGCCATCAGTGAGGGGGGACAGGGTCAAAACATTCAGTACTTC	CAISEGGQGQNIQYF
NA	TRBJ1-2	TRBV28	TRBD1	TGTGCCAGCAGTGCAAGTAGGGGGCGCTTTACTCGCGGCTACACCTTC	CASSASRGRFTRGYTF
NA	TRBJ2-3	TRBV25-1	TRBD2	TGTGCCAGCAGTGCCCGACTAGCGGCCCGCACAGATACGCAGTATTTT	CASSARLAARTDTQYF
NA	TRBJ2-5	TRBV7-8	NA	TGTGCCAGCAGCATACTAAACCGAGAGACCCAGTACTTC	CASSILNRETQYF
NA	TRBJ1-1	TRBV19	TRBD1	TGTGCCAGTAGTATCCCCCTAGGACAGGCAGCCGAAGCTTTCTTT	CASSIPLGQAAEAFF
NA	TRBJ2-4	TRBV18	NA	TGTGCCAGCTCACCACCGAAGGGAACCTTAGCCAAAAACATTCAGTACTTC	CASSPPKGTLAKNIQYF
NA	TRBJ2-1	TRBV2	NA	TGTGCCAGCAGTGAAGCGGTATTGAATGAGCAGTTCTTC	CASSEAVLNEQFF
NA	TRBJ2-3	TRBV18	TRBD2	TGTGCCAGCTCACCGCGGCCGCATAGCGGGAGTCTTAATTTCGGGGGCGATACGCAGTATTTT	CASSPRPHSGSLNFGGDTQYF
few	TRBJ2-2	TRBV5-1	NA	TGCGCCAGCAGCTTGTTTCAGAACACCGGGGAGCTGTTTTTT	CASSLFQNTGELFF
NA	TRBJ1-6	TRBV7-9	NA	TGTGCCAGCAGCTTAGCTGGGGGGTTCAATTCACCCCTCCACTTT	CASSLAGGFNSPLHF
NA	TRBJ2-4	TRBV29-1	NA	TGCAGCGTTGTCCAAGAACTAGCCAAAAACATTCAGTACTTC	CSVVQELAKNIQYF
NA	TRBJ2-4	TRBV6-6	NA	TGTGCCAGCAGCCTCCGGGACGGCTGGTCAAACATTCAGTACTTC	CASSLRDGWSNIQYF
NA	TRBJ1-3	TRBV25-1	NA	TGTGCCAGCAGGGAAGGACAAACCTCTGGAAACACCATATATTTT	CASREGQTSGNTIYF
NA	TRBJ2-1	TRBV18	TRBD2	TGTGCCAGCTCACCCGCGAGCGGGAGCTCCTACAATGAGCAGTTCTTC	CASSPASGSSYNEQFF